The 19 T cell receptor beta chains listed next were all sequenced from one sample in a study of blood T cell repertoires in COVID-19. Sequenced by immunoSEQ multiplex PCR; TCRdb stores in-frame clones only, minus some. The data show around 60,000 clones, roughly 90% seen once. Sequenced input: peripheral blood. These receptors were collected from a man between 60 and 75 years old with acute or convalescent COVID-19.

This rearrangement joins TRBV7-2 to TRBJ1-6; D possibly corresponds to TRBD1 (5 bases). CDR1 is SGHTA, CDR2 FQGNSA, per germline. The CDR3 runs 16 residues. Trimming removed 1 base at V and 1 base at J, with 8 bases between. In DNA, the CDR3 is TGTGCCAGCAGCTTAGATCCAGGGTCCTATAATTCACCCCTCCACTTT. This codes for CASSLDPGSYNSPLHF.

CDR3 coding DNA: TGTGCCAGCAGCACGGACAGGTTATACAATCAGCCCCAGCATTTT. This gives the protein CASSTDRLYNQPQHF. This chain joins TRBV6-5 and TRBJ1-5; 7 bases line up with TRBD1. Germline values: CDR1 MNHEY, CDR2 SVGAGI. The junction had 8 bases not matched to a gene; V was cut back by 6 bases and J by 3 bases. CDR3 length: 15 amino acids.

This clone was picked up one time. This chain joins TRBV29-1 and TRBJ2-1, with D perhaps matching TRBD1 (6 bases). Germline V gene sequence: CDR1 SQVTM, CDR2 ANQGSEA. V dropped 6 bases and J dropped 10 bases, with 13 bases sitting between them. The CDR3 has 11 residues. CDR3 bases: TGCAGCGTAGCAGGGGTTGGGGAGCAGTTCTTC. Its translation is CSVAGVGEQFF.

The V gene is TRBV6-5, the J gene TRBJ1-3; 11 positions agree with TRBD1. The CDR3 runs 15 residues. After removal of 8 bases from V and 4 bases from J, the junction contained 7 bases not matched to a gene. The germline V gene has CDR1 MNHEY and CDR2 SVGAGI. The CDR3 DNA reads TGTGCCAGCCGAGGACAGGGGGCGCGGGGAAACACCATATATTTT. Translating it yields CASRGQGARGNTIYF.

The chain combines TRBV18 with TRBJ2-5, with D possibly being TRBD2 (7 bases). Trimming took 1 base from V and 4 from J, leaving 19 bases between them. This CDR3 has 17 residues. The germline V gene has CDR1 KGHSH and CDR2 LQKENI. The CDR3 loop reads CASSPQSGAKGGETQYF. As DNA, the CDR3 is TGTGCCAGCTCACCACAAAGCGGGGCAAAAGGGGGAGAGACCCAGTACTTC. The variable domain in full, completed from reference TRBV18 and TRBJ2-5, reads NAGVMQNPRHLVRRRGQEARLRCSPMKGHSHVYWYRQLPEEGLKFMVYLQKENIIDESGMPKERFSAEFPKEGPSILRIQQVVRGDSAAYFCASSPQSGAKGGETQYFGPGTRLLVL.

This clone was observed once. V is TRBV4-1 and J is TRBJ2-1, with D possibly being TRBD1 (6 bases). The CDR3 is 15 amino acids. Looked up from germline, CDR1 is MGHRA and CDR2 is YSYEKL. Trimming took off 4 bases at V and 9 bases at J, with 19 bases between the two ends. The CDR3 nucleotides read TGCGCCAGCAGCCTCAAGCATCCAGGGGAAGGTGAGCAGTTCTTC. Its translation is CASSLKHPGEGEQFF.

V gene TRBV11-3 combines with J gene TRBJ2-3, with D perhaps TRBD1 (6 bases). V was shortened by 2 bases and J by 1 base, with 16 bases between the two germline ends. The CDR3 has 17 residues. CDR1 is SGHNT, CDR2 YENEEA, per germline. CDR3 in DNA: TGTGCCAGCAGCTTAAACCACAGGGCTTCGGGCACAGATACGCAGTATTTT. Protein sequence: CASSLNHRASGTDTQYF. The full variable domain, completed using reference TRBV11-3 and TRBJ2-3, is EAGVVQSPRYKIIEKKQPVAFWCNPISGHNTLYWYLQNLGQGPELLIRYENEEAVDDSQLPKDRFSAERLKGVDSTLKIQPAELGDSAVYLCASSLNHRASGTDTQYFGPGTRLTVL.

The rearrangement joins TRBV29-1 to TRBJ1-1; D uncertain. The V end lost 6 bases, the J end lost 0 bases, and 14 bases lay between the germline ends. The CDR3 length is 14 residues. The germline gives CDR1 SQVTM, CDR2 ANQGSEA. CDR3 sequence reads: CSVPHGGMNTEAFF. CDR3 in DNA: TGCAGCGTCCCCCATGGAGGGATGAACACTGAAGCTTTCTTT. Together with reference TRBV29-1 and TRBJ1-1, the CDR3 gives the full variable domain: SAVISQKPSRDICQRGTSLTIQCQVDSQVTMMFWYRQQPGQSLTLIATANQGSEATYESGFVIDKFPISRPNLTFSTLTVSNMSPEDSSIYLCSVPHGGMNTEAFFGQGTRLTVV.

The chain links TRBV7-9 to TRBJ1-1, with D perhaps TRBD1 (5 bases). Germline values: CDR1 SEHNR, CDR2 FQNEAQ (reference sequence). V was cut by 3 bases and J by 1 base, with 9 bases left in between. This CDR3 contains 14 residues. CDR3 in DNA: TGTGCCAGCAGCTTGGGGCACCCGAACACTGAAGCTTTCTTT. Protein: CASSLGHPNTEAFF.

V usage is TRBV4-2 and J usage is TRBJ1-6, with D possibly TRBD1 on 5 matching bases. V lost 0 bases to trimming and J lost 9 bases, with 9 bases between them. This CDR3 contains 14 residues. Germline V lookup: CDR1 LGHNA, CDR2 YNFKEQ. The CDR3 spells CASSQDREGSPLHF. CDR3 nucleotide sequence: TGTGCCAGCAGCCAAGACAGGGAGGGTTCACCCCTCCACTTT.

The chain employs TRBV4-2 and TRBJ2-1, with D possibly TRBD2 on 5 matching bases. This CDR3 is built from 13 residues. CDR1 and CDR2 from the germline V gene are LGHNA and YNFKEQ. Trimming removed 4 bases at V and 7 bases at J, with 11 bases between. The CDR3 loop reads CASSPGLRNEQFF. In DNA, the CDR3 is TGTGCCAGCAGCCCCGGACTCCGAAATGAGCAGTTCTTC.

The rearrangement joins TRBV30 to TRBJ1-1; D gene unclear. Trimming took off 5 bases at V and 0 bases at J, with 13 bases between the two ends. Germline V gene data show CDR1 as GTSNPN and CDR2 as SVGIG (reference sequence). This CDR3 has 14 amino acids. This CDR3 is CAWVANSLNTEAFF. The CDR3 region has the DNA TGTGCCTGGGTGGCGAACAGTTTGAACACTGAAGCTTTCTTT.

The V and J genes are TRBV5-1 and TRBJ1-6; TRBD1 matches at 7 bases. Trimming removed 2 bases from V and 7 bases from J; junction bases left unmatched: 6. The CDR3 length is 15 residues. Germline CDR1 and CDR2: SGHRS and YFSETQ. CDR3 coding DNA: TGCGCCAGCAGCTTCGACGGGACAGCGAATTCACCCCTCCACTTT. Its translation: CASSFDGTANSPLHF.

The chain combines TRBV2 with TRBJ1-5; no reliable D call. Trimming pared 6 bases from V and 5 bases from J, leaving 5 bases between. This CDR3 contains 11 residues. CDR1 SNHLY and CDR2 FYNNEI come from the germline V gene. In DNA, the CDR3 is TGTGCCAGCAGGGAGGATCAGCCCCAGCATTTT. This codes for CASREDQPQHF.

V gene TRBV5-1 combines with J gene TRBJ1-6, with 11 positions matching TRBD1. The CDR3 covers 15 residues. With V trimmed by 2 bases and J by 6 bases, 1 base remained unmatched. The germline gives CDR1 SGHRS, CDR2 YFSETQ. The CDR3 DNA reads TGCGCCAGCAGCTTTGGACAGGGGGCTAATTCACCCCTCCACTTT. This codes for CASSFGQGANSPLHF.

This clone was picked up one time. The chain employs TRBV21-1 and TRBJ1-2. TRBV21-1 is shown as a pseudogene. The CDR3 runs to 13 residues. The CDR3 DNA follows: TGTGCCAGCAGCAAAGTAGAGGATAGTGGCTACACCTTC. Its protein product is CASSKVEDSGYTF.

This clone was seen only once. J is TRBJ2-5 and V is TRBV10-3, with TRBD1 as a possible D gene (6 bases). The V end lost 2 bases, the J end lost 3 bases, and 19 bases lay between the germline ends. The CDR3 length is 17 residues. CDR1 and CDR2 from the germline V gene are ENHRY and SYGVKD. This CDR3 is CAISEPGHFSGKETQYF. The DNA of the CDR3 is TGTGCCATCAGTGAGCCGGGACACTTTTCGGGCAAAGAGACCCAGTACTTC.

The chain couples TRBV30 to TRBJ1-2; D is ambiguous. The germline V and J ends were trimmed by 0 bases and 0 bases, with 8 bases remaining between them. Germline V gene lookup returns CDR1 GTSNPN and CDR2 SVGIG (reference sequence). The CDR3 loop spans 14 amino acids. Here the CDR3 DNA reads TGTGCCTGGAGTGTACCATCTACTAACTATGGCTACACCTTC. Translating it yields CAWSVPSTNYGYTF.

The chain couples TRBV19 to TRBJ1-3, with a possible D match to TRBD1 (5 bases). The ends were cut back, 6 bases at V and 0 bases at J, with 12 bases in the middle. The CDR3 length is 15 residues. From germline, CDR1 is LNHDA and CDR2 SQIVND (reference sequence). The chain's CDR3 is CASRRQPYSGNTIYF. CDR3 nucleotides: TGTGCCAGTAGAAGACAGCCCTACTCTGGAAACACCATATATTTT.